Listed here is a single T cell receptor beta chain. The antigen remains undetermined. This entry is derived from a study of T cell responses to AZD1222 COVID-19 vaccine. General study findings and limits: Donors were chiefly white British, with a greater number of females, and clonal diversity was perhaps underestimated. As reported, nearly half of all spike-specific TCRs target variant regions that are unmutated.

Method: immunoSEQ multiplex PCR; TCRdb's copy keeps in-frame clones and lacks some. The data contain tens of thousands of clones, 85% to 90% of them singletons. The CDR3 runs 13 residues. CDR1 and CDR2 (germline): KGHSH, LQKENI. V shed 3 bases and J shed 5 bases, with 11 bases lying between them. The specimen was peripheral blood, collected 28 days after the second AZD1222 dose. The receptor's source is an adult who received the AZD1222 COVID-19 vaccine. The chain uses TRBV18 and TRBJ2-7; D gene uncertain. DNA for the CDR3: TGTGCCAGCTCACCCAACAGTATGGACGAGCAGTACTTC. Translation: CASSPNSMDEQYF.